The sequence of this T cell receptor (beta chain) was determined in a study of T cell changes during pregnancy in multiple sclerosis. This clone was seen just once. There are 14 residues in the CDR3. With 6 bases removed from V and 6 bases from J, the gap between germline ends came to 18 bases. Looked up from germline, CDR1 is LNHDA and CDR2 is SQIVND (reference sequence). Measured with immunoSEQ multiplex PCR; TCRdb has only the in-frame clones, and not every one. Of some 52,000 clones listed, 85% to 95% are singletons. The material was CD4+ T cells from peripheral blood mononuclear cells, obtained in the third trimester of pregnancy. This TCR was recovered from a female donor with multiple sclerosis, enrolled in a pregnancy study. The chain has TRBV19 and TRBJ2-7, with D perhaps TRBD2 (6 bases). Written as DNA, the CDR3 is TGTGCCAGTAGGATACGTCTTCAGGGAGGCGAGCAGTACTTC. Its protein is CASRIRLQGGEQYF.